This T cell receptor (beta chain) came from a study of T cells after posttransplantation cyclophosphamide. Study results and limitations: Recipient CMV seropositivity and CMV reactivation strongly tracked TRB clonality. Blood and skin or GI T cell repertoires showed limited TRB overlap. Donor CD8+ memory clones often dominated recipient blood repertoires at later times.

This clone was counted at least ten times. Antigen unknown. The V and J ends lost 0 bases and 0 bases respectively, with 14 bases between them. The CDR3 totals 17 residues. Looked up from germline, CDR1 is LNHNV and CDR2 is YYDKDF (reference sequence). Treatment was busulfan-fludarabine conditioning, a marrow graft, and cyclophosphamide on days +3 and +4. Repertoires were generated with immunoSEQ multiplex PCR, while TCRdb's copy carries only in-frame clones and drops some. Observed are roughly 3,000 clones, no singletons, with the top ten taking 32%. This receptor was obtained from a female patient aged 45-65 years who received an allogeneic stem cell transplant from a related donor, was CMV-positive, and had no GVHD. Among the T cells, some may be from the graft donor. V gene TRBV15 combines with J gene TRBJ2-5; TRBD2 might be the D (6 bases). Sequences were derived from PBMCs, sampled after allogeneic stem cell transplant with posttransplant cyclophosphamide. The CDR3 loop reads CATSRDPVAGYQETQYF. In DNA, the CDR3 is TGTGCCACCAGCAGAGATCCCGTTGCGGGGTACCAAGAGACCCAGTACTTC.